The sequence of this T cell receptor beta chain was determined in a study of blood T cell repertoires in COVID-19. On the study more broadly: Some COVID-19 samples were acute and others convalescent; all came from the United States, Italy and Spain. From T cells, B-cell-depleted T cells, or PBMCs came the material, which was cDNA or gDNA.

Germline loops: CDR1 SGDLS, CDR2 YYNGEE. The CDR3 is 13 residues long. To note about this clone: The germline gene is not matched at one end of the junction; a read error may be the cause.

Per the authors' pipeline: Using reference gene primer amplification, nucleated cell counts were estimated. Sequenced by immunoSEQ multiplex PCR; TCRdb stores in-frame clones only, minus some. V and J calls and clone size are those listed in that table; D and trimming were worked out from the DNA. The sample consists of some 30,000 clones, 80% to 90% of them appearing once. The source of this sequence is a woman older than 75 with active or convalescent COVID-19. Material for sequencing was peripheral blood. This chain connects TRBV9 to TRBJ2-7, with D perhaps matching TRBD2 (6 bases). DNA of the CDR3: TGTGCCAGCAGCGAGGCCCCGACGGGGGTCCCCCTTTTC. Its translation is CASSEAPTGVPLF.